This passage covers 9 T cell receptor beta chains from one sample sequenced in a study of graft-versus-host responses after intestinal transplantation. This table comes from immunoSEQ multiplex PCR, and its TCRdb copy is limited to in-frame clones, with some not included. The data hold about 100,000 clones, with roughly nine tenths observed a single time. Their target antigens are unknown. Sample: unstimulated CD4+ T cells sorted from spleen or lymph node cells, taken before transplant. Receptors originate from a human donor who was the organ donor for an intestinal transplant.

This clone was seen a handful of times. The chain combines TRBV5-4 with TRBJ1-2, with D uncertain. Germline loops: CDR1 SGHNT, CDR2 YYREEE (reference sequence). The length of the CDR3 is 14 residues. Trimming cost V 2 bases and J 4 bases, with 12 bases left between them. CDR3 sequence (DNA): TGTGCCAGCAGCTTAGGCCAGGTCGCCTATGGCTACACCTTC. It is translated as CASSLGQVAYGYTF. Full variable domain (rest looked up from reference TRBV5-4 and TRBJ1-2): ETGVTQSPTHLIKTRGQQVTLRCSSQSGHNTVSWYQQALGQGPQFIFQYYREEENGRGNFPPRFSGLQFPNYSSELNVNALELDDSALYLCASSLGQVAYGYTFGSGTRLTVV.

V is TRBV6-5 and J is TRBJ2-7; 10 nucleotides line up with TRBD1. The CDR3 has 15 residues. Trimming cost V 7 bases and J 3 bases; bases outside gene matches: 9. The germline gives CDR1 MNHEY, CDR2 SVGAGI. The chain's CDR3 is CASIKDRGIRYEQYF. The CDR3, as DNA: TGTGCCAGCATTAAGGACAGGGGGATACGCTACGAGCAGTACTTC.

The chain joins TRBV5-6 to TRBJ2-3; possibly TRBD2 for D (6 bases). This CDR3 has 17 amino acids. Per the germline V gene, CDR1 is SGHDT and CDR2 is YYEEEE. Trimming removed 4 bases at V and 0 bases at J, with 18 bases between. In nucleotides, the CDR3 is TGTGCCAGCAGCAGGAGGGCTGCTGGCCGGAGCACAGATACGCAGTATTTT. Translated: CASSRRAAGRSTDTQYF.

This CDR3 is CATSRDRTWLSGNTIYF. In DNA, the CDR3 is TGTGCCACCAGCAGAGACCGGACATGGCTCTCTGGAAACACCATATATTTT. The chain uses TRBV15 and TRBJ1-3; D might be TRBD1 (5 bases). Germline CDR1 and CDR2: LNHNV and YYDKDF (reference sequence). This CDR3 comprises 17 residues. With 0 bases removed from V and 0 bases from J, the gap between germline ends came to 12 bases.

The J gene is TRBJ2-4, the V gene TRBV28; TRBD1 matches at 9 bases. The CDR3 length is 17 residues. Per germline, CDR1 MDHEN and CDR2 SYDVKM. J was trimmed by 0 bases and V by 3 bases; bases with no gene match: 6. The CDR3 DNA follows: TGTGCCAGCAGTTTGAACAGGGGGCCGCTAGCCAAAAACATTCAGTACTTC. It yields the protein CASSLNRGPLAKNIQYF.

The chain links TRBV30 to TRBJ2-1; weak D call: TRBD1 (7 bases). With 4 bases removed from V and 7 bases from J, the gap between germline ends came to 20 bases. Germline V lookup: CDR1 GTSNPN, CDR2 SVGIG (reference sequence). The CDR3 runs 15 residues. CDR3 sequence reads: CAWIEGGRGVNEQFF. The CDR3 region has the DNA TGTGCCTGGATTGAAGGGGGCCGCGGGGTAAATGAGCAGTTCTTC.

The chain joins TRBV28 to TRBJ1-2; the D is unclear. The CDR3 sequence is 14 residues long. Trimming removed 7 bases at V and 6 bases at J, with 18 bases between. Per the germline V gene, CDR1 is MDHEN and CDR2 is SYDVKM. CDR3 nucleotides: TGTGCCAGCAATTCCCGGGCGGATCGCCATGGCTACACCTTC. Its protein product is CASNSRADRHGYTF.

The V and J genes are TRBV5-1 and TRBJ2-1, with 7 positions matching TRBD1. Germline V gene data show CDR1 as SGHRS and CDR2 as YFSETQ. The CDR3 runs to 14 residues. V shed 5 bases and J 5 bases; nucleotides not matched to a gene: 7. This CDR3 reads CASRRTGTDNEQFF. CDR3 sequence (DNA): TGCGCCAGCAGGCGCACCGGGACAGACAATGAGCAGTTCTTC.

V is TRBV7-2 and J is TRBJ2-5, with D unclear. Germline V gene lookup returns CDR1 SGHTA and CDR2 FQGNSA. The CDR3 is made up of 13 amino acids. V lost 6 bases and J lost 5, with 13 bases in between. CDR3 in amino acids: CASRFQQPETQYF. CDR3 in DNA: TGTGCCAGCAGGTTCCAACAGCCGGAGACCCAGTACTTC.